This entry lists 2 T cell receptor beta chains sequenced from one sample in a study of Graves' ophthalmopathy and Graves' hyperthyroidism. Amplified material comprised TCR beta CDR3 regions derived from RNA transcripts. An opening RT-PCR round employed HTBI primers and preceded a second-round multiplex PCR. TCRdb passed the multiplex PCR reads through MiXCR, listing each CDR3 protein once. Of hundreds of thousands of distinct CDR3 sequences detected, over 40% appear once; the ten largest clones hold under 3.5%. The specimen was peripheral blood. All receptors derive from an adult man with Graves' ophthalmopathy.

Notes on this clonotype: Here the CDR3 omits its conserved ending phenylalanine or tryptophan, so a read error is the likely source. The chain employs TRBV4-1 and TRBJ1-2; 7 bases are a match to TRBD1. This CDR3 has 15 amino acids. The V gene's germline CDR1 is MGHRA and CDR2 YSYEKL. The V gene end was trimmed by 1 base and the J gene end by 8 bases; junction bases not matched to a gene: 10. CDR3 residues: CASSQAEGAGGGYTL. In DNA form, the CDR3 reads TGCGCCAGCAGCCAAGCTGAGGGCGCAGGGGGAGGCTACACCCTC.

This clonotype came up many times. The chain recombines TRBV10-2 with TRBJ1-4; D uncertain. From germline, CDR1 is WSHSY and CDR2 SAAADI. There are 14 residues in the CDR3. The V end lost 5 bases, the J end lost 2 bases, and 9 bases lay between the germline ends. CDR3 amino acids: CASSRTETNEKLFF. DNA for the CDR3: TGCGCCAGCAGTAGGACCGAGACTAATGAAAAACTGTTTTTT.